This T cell receptor beta chain was captured by sequencing in a study of cytomegalovirus exposure and HLA in healthy donors. Use of 60 Vbeta and 13 Jbeta primers characterized the PCR. Assay used: immunoSEQ multiplex PCR; TCRdb lists only in-frame clones, some missing. The profile covers approximately 120,000 clones, with roughly 70% appearing a single time and 5.4% taken by the ten largest. Whole-study findings and limits: Associated with cytomegalovirus, according to the listing, were 150 to 200 TCR beta chains. A highly shared variant cluster was judged a likely technical artifact.

The CDR3 runs 14 residues. CDR1 WNHNN and CDR2 SYGVQD come from the germline V gene (reference sequence). V shed 6 bases and J shed 6 bases, with 15 bases lying between them. This clone was seen more than once but under ten times. Its antigen is undetermined. This sequence joins TRBV10-1 and TRBJ1-3; no firm D call. What was sequenced was PBMCs. The clonotype comes from a woman between 65 and 79 years old in good health and CMV-seropositive. The CDR3 DNA is TGCGCCAGCAGGCGAGGTCTTCCAGTAAACACCATATATTTT. Encoded protein: CASRRGLPVNTIYF.